One sample yielded the 31 T cell receptor beta chains listed below, sequenced in a study of blood T cell repertoires in COVID-19. The assay was immunoSEQ multiplex PCR, and TCRdb's table has in-frame clones only and misses some. The table lists approximately 77,000 clones, 80% of them singletons, with 4% to 6% in the top ten. The sequencing input was peripheral blood. The source is a woman in her sixties or seventies with acute or convalescent COVID-19.

This clone was recorded a few times. V is TRBV19 and J is TRBJ1-2; D may be TRBD1 (5 bases). The CDR3 has 16 amino acids. V lost 0 bases to trimming and J lost 5 bases, with 16 bases between them. Germline values: CDR1 LNHDA, CDR2 SQIVND (reference sequence). This CDR3 is CASSIERGRSGYGYTF. The CDR3 DNA reads as TGTGCCAGTAGTATAGAAAGGGGCAGGTCCGGATATGGCTACACCTTC. Combining the CDR3 with reference TRBV19 and TRBJ1-2 gives the whole variable domain DGGITQSPKYLFRKEGQNVTLSCEQNLNHDAMYWYRQDPGQGLRLIYYSQIVNDFQKGDIAEGYSVSREKKESFPLTVTSAQKNPTAFYLCASSIERGRSGYGYTFGSGTRLTVV.

V and J are TRBV11-3 and TRBJ1-4, with D perhaps matching TRBD1 (6 bases). Trimming took 3 bases from V and 5 from J, leaving 10 bases between them. The CDR3 loop spans 14 amino acids. Germline CDR1 is SGHNT and CDR2 is YENEEA. The CDR3 nucleotides are TGTGCCAGCAGCTTTGGGCAGGGGAATGAAAAACTGTTTTTT. Translation gives CASSFGQGNEKLFF.

This chain uses TRBV18 with TRBJ1-5, with a possible D match to TRBD1 (5 bases). The CDR3 runs to 15 residues. The V gene lost 2 bases and the J gene lost 4 bases, with 12 bases spanning the gap. Germline V gene sequence: CDR1 KGHSH, CDR2 LQKENI. The CDR3 spells CASSPGAGRNQPQHF. CDR3 nucleotides: TGTGCCAGCTCACCAGGGGCAGGGCGGAATCAGCCCCAGCATTTT.

This chain connects TRBV6-6 to TRBJ2-2; perhaps TRBD2 as D (6 bases). This CDR3 region has 18 residues. V lost 5 bases to trimming and J lost 4 bases, with 23 bases between them. Germline values: CDR1 MNHNY, CDR2 SVGAGI (reference sequence). The CDR3 spells CASSPQGRRGRTTGELFF. CDR3 coding DNA: TGTGCCAGCAGTCCCCAAGGTCGGCGGGGCCGAACCACCGGGGAGCTGTTTTTT.

The gene calls are TRBV27 and TRBJ2-1, with D unclear. The germline V gene has CDR1 MNHEY and CDR2 SMNVEV (reference sequence). The germline V and J ends were trimmed by 6 bases and 5 bases, with 5 bases remaining between them. The CDR3 runs to 11 residues. The CDR3 DNA follows: TGTGCCAGCAGCCTTAACAATGAGCAGTTCTTC. Residues: CASSLNNEQFF.

The rearrangement uses TRBV12-3 or TRBV12-4 and TRBJ1-2; D possibly corresponds to TRBD1 (5 bases). The length of the CDR3 is 13 residues. V gave up 7 bases and J gave up 7 bases, with 16 bases separating them. CDR3 sequence: CASNQNTGGGYTF. Written as DNA, the CDR3 is TGTGCCAGCAACCAAAACACAGGCGGTGGCTACACCTTC.

This clone has a handful of counts. Other DNA sequences within the sample encode an identical CDR3. The chain combines TRBV27 with TRBJ1-1; D is undetermined. Per the germline V gene, CDR1 is MNHEY and CDR2 is SMNVEV (reference sequence). This CDR3 contains 14 residues. Between the trimmed V and J ends, which lost 0 bases and 1 base, there was a span of 6 bases. The CDR3 loop reads CASSLSGGNTEAFF. The CDR3 DNA is TGTGCCAGCAGTTTATCCGGTGGGAACACTGAAGCTTTCTTT.

This clone was counted a single time. The gene calls are TRBV27 and TRBJ1-4; the match to TRBD1 covers 8 bases. The CDR3 covers 17 residues. Losses at the gene ends were 6 bases for V and 2 bases for J; bases not matched to a gene: 11. Germline values: CDR1 MNHEY, CDR2 SMNVEV (reference sequence). CDR3 amino acids: CASSRGGQGRTNEKLFF. CDR3 DNA sequence: TGTGCCAGCAGCCGCGGAGGACAGGGAAGGACTAATGAAAAACTGTTTTTT.

This clone was counted a few times. This chain uses TRBV7-9 with TRBJ2-1; 8 bases fit TRBD2. The CDR3 contains 15 residues. V lost 4 bases, J lost 2 bases, and 4 bases stayed unmatched. The germline gives CDR1 SEHNR, CDR2 FQNEAQ (reference sequence). The CDR3 DNA reads TGTGCCAGCAGCTCCGGGGGGGCGGCCTACAATGAGCAGTTCTTC. It encodes CASSSGGAAYNEQFF. The whole variable domain, remainder taken from reference TRBV7-9 and TRBJ2-1, is DTGVSQNPRHKITKRGQNVTFRCDPISEHNRLYWYRQTLGQGPEFLTYFQNEAQLEKSRLLSDRFSAERPKGSFSTLEIQRTEQGDSAMYLCASSSGGAAYNEQFFGPGTRLTVL.

The chain has TRBV7-3 and TRBJ2-5; the D gene is possibly TRBD1 (8 bases). The length of the CDR3 is 15 residues. Looked up from germline, CDR1 is SGHTA and CDR2 is FQGTGA. V dropped 4 bases and J dropped 2 bases, with 14 bases sitting between them. CDR3 protein: CASSSGGGRQETQYF. The DNA for the CDR3 is TGTGCCAGCAGCTCAGGGGGCGGGAGACAAGAGACCCAGTACTTC.

This clone is a singleton in its sample. The genes are TRBV19 and TRBJ1-2, with 9 bases identical to TRBD1. The CDR3 consists of 15 residues. V dropped 2 bases and J dropped 6; count of bases not matched to a gene: 7. Germline assignment: CDR1 LNHDA and CDR2 SQIVND (reference sequence). CDR3 sequence: CASSISSWDRDGYTF. As DNA, the CDR3 is TGTGCCAGTAGTATAAGCTCGTGGGACAGGGATGGCTACACCTTC.

The chain uses TRBV6-5 and TRBJ1-1; possibly TRBD1 for D (5 bases). The CDR3 spans 12 residues. CDR1 and CDR2 (germline): MNHEY, SVGAGI. The ends were cut back, 11 bases at V and 3 bases at J, with 13 bases in the middle. CDR3 coding DNA: TGTGCCGCCGGGGGGGTCGACACTGAAGCTTTCTTT. It encodes CAAGGVDTEAFF.

The sample holds one count of this clone. V and J are TRBV9 and TRBJ2-7, with a tentative D call TRBD2 (5 bases). Germline CDR1 is SGDLS and CDR2 is YYNGEE. This CDR3 region has 19 residues. Trimming took 2 bases from V and 0 from J, leaving 24 bases between them. CDR3 sequence: CASSVRPVGGTTSSYEQYF. The CDR3 nucleotides are TGTGCCAGCAGCGTCCGGCCCGTCGGAGGAACTACTTCCTCCTACGAGCAGTACTTC.

This chain links TRBV19 with TRBJ1-5; D gene unclear. CDR1 and CDR2 (germline): LNHDA, SQIVND (reference sequence). Trimming shortened V by 1 base and J by 0 bases, and 16 bases separated the two germline ends. The CDR3 contains 18 residues. The CDR3 nucleotides are TGTGCCAGTAGTATAGTGAGTGACACCGTCAATAGCAATCAGCCCCAGCATTTT. As protein: CASSIVSDTVNSNQPQHF.

J is TRBJ2-1 and V is TRBV19; TRBD2 aligns across 8 bases. V shed 6 bases, J shed 3 bases, and the junction held 7 bases outside the gene matches. The germline V gene has CDR1 LNHDA and CDR2 SQIVND (reference sequence). This CDR3 is built from 15 residues. The CDR3 DNA follows: TGTGCCAGTAGCCAACTAGCGGCCCTCTACAATGAGCAGTTCTTC. Translation: CASSQLAALYNEQFF. Full variable domain (rest looked up from reference TRBV19 and TRBJ2-1): DGGITQSPKYLFRKEGQNVTLSCEQNLNHDAMYWYRQDPGQGLRLIYYSQIVNDFQKGDIAEGYSVSREKKESFPLTVTSAQKNPTAFYLCASSQLAALYNEQFFGPGTRLTVL.

The chain carries TRBV18 and TRBJ1-1, with D tentatively TRBD1 (5 bases). The CDR3 runs to 14 residues. V was cut by 0 bases and J by 1 base, with 6 bases left in between. CDR1 and CDR2 (germline): KGHSH, LQKENI. The CDR3 bases are TGTGCCAGCTCACCACCAACAGGGAACACTGAAGCTTTCTTT. It codes for CASSPPTGNTEAFF.

This clone has just one count. This chain joins TRBV7-9 and TRBJ2-2; TRBD1 matches 7 bases. With V trimmed by 0 bases and J by 5 bases, 9 bases remained unmatched. This CDR3 has 17 amino acids. Germline CDR1 SEHNR, CDR2 FQNEAQ (reference sequence). The CDR3 DNA is TGTGCCAGCAGCTTAGCGGGCAGGGGGAGTCGGACCGGGGAGCTGTTTTTT. Translating gives CASSLAGRGSRTGELFF.

The chain recombines TRBV6-2 or TRBV6-3 with TRBJ1-5, with 7 bases lining up with TRBD1. The CDR3 consists of 17 residues. V dropped 0 bases and J dropped 3; count of bases not matched to a gene: 8. Germline V lookup: CDR1 MNHEY, CDR2 SVGEGT. The CDR3 protein is CASSYSVPGTVNQPQHF. CDR3 DNA: TGTGCCAGCAGTTACTCGGTCCCGGGGACAGTCAATCAGCCCCAGCATTTT.

The chain combines TRBV7-8 with TRBJ1-2; the D is unclear. From germline, CDR1 is SGHVS and CDR2 FQNEAQ. Trimming cost V 5 bases and J 9 bases, with 19 bases left between them. The CDR3 is 14 residues long. The CDR3 DNA follows: TGTGCCAGCAGCGCATCCCGGGGTAGTTATCGCTACACCTTC. Its translation: CASSASRGSYRYTF.

In DNA, the CDR3 is TGTGCCAGTAGTATAACCGGGACTAGCGGGGGGAGGCTGTTCTTC. Translated, it gives CASSITGTSGGRLFF. The chain is built from TRBV19 and TRBJ2-1; 15 bases match TRBD2. The V gene end was trimmed by 2 bases and the J gene end by 15 bases; junction bases not matched to a gene: 8. Germline CDR1 is LNHDA and CDR2 is SQIVND (reference sequence). The CDR3 runs 15 residues. Based on the CDR3 plus reference TRBV19 and TRBJ2-1, the full variable domain is DGGITQSPKYLFRKEGQNVTLSCEQNLNHDAMYWYRQDPGQGLRLIYYSQIVNDFQKGDIAEGYSVSREKKESFPLTVTSAQKNPTAFYLCASSITGTSGGRLFFGPGTRLTVL.

J is TRBJ2-1 and V is TRBV13; 10 nucleotides match TRBD2. This CDR3 is built from 15 residues. The V gene's germline CDR1 is PRHDT and CDR2 FYEKMQ (reference sequence). J lost 4 bases, V lost 0 bases, and 0 bases had no gene match. The CDR3 spells CASSLGSGGYNEQFF. In DNA form, the CDR3 reads TGTGCCAGCAGCTTAGGTAGCGGGGGGTACAATGAGCAGTTCTTC.

The V call is TRBV6-5, the J call TRBJ1-4; D is uncertain. Germline values: CDR1 MNHEY, CDR2 SVGAGI. This CDR3 has 16 amino acids. Trimming took 0 bases from V and 7 from J, leaving 15 bases between them. This CDR3 reads CASSYSIVQIPEKLFF. CDR3 DNA sequence: TGTGCCAGCAGTTACTCGATCGTGCAGATCCCTGAAAAACTGTTTTTT.

This chain links TRBV18 with TRBJ1-1; D unclear. This CDR3 spans 14 amino acids. Per germline, CDR1 KGHSH and CDR2 LQKENI. V was trimmed by 0 bases and J by 1 base, leaving 6 bases between them. The CDR3 region is CASSPPAANTEAFF. The CDR3 nucleotides read TGTGCCAGCTCACCACCGGCGGCGAACACTGAAGCTTTCTTT.

The gene calls are TRBV10-2 and TRBJ2-2; TRBD1 matches at 8 bases. Per germline, CDR1 WSHSY and CDR2 SAAADI. The CDR3 has 14 residues. The V gene end was trimmed by 8 bases and the J gene end by 4 bases; junction bases not matched to a gene: 6. CDR3: CASHDRGSTGELFF. In DNA form, the CDR3 reads TGCGCCAGCCATGACAGGGGAAGCACCGGGGAGCTGTTTTTT.

The CDR3 nucleotides are TGTGCCAGCAGCTGGGGGGAGTTCCCAGGCGCTGAAGCTTTCTTT. Translated: CASSWGEFPGAEAFF. The gene calls are TRBV5-6 and TRBJ1-1; D perhaps matches TRBD1 (5 bases). V lost 3 bases and J 6 bases, leaving 18 bases between the germline ends. CDR1 SGHDT and CDR2 YYEEEE come from the germline V gene. This CDR3 has 15 amino acids.

The chain joins TRBV10-3 to TRBJ2-7; a possible D gene is TRBD1 (6 bases). The V gene's germline CDR1 is ENHRY and CDR2 SYGVKD. V shed 2 bases and J shed 3 bases, with 8 bases lying between them. This CDR3 has 13 amino acids. In DNA form, the CDR3 reads TGTGCCATCAGTGAGGACAGGAGCTACGAGCAGTACTTC. This translates into CAISEDRSYEQYF.

The chain couples TRBV14 to TRBJ1-4; unclear D gene. Germline V lookup: CDR1 SGHDN, CDR2 FVKESK. The CDR3 totals 16 residues. V lost 4 bases to trimming and J lost 0 bases, with 12 bases between them. The DNA of the CDR3 is TGTGCCAGCAGCCGGGGAGGCCTTGCAACTAATGAAAAACTGTTTTTT. It is translated as CASSRGGLATNEKLFF.

This rearrangement joins TRBV9 to TRBJ2-2, with D possibly matching TRBD2 (5 bases). CDR1 and CDR2 (germline): SGDLS, YYNGEE. This CDR3 is built from 15 residues. V was clipped by 4 bases and J by 5 bases, with 15 bases between them. In DNA, the CDR3 is TGTGCCAGCAGCCCTGTCATGCGGGTGACCGGGGAGCTGTTTTTT. Its translation: CASSPVMRVTGELFF.

This clone was observed a few times. The chain is built from TRBV28 and TRBJ2-1; D gene ambiguous. The CDR3 is 15 residues long. V shed 5 bases and J shed 4 bases, with 15 bases lying between them. CDR1 is MDHEN and CDR2 is SYDVKM in the germline V gene. Here the CDR3 DNA reads TGTGCCAGCAGTACTCTGGGCGCGATATACAATGAGCAGTTCTTC. As protein: CASSTLGAIYNEQFF.

This clone was detected a few times. The chain employs TRBV15 and TRBJ1-1, with D possibly matching TRBD1 (6 bases). The CDR3 runs 16 residues. Germline V gene data show CDR1 as LNHNV and CDR2 as YYDKDF (reference sequence). V gave up 6 bases and J gave up 4 bases, with 21 bases separating them. The CDR3 DNA follows: TGTGCCACCAGGTCAGGGGTAAGAGACATTAGCACTGAAGCTTTCTTT. This sequence encodes CATRSGVRDISTEAFF.

The V gene is TRBV6-5, the J gene TRBJ2-5; TRBD1 is a possible D gene (6 bases). V was pared by 2 bases and J by 5 bases, with 18 bases between. This CDR3 has 16 amino acids. CDR1 MNHEY and CDR2 SVGAGI come from the germline V gene. The CDR3 loop reads CASSYAYRVVGETQYF. In DNA form, the CDR3 reads TGTGCCAGCAGTTACGCGTACAGGGTAGTTGGTGAGACCCAGTACTTC.